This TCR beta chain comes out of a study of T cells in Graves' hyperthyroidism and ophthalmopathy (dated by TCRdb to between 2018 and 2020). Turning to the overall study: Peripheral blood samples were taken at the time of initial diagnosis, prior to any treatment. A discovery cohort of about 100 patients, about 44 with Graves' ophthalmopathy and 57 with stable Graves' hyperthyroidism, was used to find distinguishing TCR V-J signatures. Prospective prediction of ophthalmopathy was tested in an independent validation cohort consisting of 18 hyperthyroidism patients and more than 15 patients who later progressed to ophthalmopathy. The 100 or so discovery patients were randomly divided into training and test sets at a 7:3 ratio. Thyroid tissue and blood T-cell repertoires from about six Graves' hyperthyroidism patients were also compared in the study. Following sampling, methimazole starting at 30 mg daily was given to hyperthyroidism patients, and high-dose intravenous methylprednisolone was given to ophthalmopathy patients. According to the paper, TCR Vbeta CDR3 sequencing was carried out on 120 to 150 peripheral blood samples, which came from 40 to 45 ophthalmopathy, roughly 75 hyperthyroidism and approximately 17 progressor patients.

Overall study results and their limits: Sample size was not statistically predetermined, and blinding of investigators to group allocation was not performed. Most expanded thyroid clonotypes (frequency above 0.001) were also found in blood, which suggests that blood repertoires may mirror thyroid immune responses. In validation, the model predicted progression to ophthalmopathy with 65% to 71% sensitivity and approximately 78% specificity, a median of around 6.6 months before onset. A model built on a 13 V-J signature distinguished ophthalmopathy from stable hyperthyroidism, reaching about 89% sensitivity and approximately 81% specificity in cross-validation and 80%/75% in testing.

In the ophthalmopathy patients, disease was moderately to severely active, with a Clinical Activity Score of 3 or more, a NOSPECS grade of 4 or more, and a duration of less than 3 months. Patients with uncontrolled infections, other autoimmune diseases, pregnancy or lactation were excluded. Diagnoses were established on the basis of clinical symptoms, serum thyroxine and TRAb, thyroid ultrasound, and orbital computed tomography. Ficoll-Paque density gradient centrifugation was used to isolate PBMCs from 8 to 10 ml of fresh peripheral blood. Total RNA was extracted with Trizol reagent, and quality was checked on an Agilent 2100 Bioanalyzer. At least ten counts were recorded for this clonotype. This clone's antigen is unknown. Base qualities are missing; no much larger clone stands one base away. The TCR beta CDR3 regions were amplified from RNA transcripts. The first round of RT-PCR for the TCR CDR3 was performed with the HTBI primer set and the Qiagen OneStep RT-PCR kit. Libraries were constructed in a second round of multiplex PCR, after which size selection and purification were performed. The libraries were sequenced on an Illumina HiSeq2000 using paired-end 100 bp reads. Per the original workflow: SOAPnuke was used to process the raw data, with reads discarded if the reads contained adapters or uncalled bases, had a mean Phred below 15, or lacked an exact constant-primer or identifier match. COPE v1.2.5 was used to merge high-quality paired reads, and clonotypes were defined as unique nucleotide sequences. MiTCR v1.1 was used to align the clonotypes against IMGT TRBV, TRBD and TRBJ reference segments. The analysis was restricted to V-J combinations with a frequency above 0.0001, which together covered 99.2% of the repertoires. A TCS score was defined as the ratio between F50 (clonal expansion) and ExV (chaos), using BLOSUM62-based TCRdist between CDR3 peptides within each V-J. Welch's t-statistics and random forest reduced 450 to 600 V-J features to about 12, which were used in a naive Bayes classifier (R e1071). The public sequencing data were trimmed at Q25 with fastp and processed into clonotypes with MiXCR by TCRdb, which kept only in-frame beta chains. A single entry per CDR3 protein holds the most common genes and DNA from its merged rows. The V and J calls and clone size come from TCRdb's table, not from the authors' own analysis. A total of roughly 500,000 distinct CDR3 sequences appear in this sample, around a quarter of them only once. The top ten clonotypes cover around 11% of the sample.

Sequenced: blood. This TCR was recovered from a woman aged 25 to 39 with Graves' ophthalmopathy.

In nucleotide form, the sequence is TGTGCCAGCAGCTTGAAGCAGGGGGTGTCCACTGAAGCTTTCTTT. This encodes CASSLKQGVSTEAFF. Recombination linked TRBV5-6 to TRBJ1-1; 7 central nucleotides agree with TRBD1. The CDR3 sequence holds 15 residues, the cysteine and phenylalanine included. Only the CDR3 portion is preserved as DNA: 45 bases, with reading frame beginning at the first base. V and J are trimmed by 1 base and 4 bases, and the gene matches miss 7 bases of the junction. From a lookup of the germline V gene, CDR1 and CDR2 are SGHDT and YYEEEE.